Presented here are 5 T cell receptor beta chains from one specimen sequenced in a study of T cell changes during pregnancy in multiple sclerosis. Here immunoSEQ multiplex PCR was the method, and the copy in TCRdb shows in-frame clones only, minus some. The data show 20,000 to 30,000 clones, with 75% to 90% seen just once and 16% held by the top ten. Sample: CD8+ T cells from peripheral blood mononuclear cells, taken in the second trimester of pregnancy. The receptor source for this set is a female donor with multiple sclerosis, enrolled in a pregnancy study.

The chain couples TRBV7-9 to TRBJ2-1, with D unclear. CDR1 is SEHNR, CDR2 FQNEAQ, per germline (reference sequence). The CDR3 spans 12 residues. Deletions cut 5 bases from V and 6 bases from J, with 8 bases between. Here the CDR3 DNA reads TGTGCCAGCAGCATACGAGTCAATGAGCAGTTCTTC. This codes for CASSIRVNEQFF.

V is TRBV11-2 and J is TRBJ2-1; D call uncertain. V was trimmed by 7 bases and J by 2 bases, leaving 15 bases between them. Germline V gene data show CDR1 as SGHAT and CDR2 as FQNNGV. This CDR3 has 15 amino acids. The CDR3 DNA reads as TGTGCCAGCACCCCGGAGAGCGCAGCCTACAATGAGCAGTTCTTC. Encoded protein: CASTPESAAYNEQFF.

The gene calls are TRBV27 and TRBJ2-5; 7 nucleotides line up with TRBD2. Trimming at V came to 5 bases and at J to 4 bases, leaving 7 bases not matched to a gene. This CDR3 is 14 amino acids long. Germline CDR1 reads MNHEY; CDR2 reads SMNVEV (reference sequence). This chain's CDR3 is CASSPRWGGETQYF. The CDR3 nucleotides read TGTGCCAGCAGTCCACGTTGGGGGGGAGAGACCCAGTACTTC.

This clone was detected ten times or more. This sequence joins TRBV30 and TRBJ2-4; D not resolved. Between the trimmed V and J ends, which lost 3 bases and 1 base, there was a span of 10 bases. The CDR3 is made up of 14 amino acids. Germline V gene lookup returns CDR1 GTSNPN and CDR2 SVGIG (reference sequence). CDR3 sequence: CAWSPLSAKNIQYF. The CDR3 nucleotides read TGTGCCTGGAGCCCCTTGTCGGCCAAAAACATTCAGTACTTC.

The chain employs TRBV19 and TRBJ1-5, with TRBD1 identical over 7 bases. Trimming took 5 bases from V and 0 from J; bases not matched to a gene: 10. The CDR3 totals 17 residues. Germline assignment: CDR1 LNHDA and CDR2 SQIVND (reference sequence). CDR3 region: CASSPGGQEDSNQPQHF. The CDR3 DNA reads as TGTGCCAGTAGTCCTGGAGGACAGGAGGATAGCAATCAGCCCCAGCATTTT.